This T cell receptor (beta chain) was identified during a study of cytotoxic CD8 clonotypes in ibrutinib-treated CLL. Study overall: Partial responders about 24, complete 2; approximately 12 progressed and 14 stayed in remission by median roughly 68 months. General study results and limits: Sustained-remission and progressing patients had different sampling times. Against age-matched healthy donors, baseline clonality ran higher and tracked circulating CD8+ T-cell counts.

TCRdb's copy holds only in-frame clones and misses some; the assay was immunoSEQ multiplex PCR. The data show some 200,000 clones, about 72% seen once. Germline V gene data show CDR1 as SGHTA and CDR2 as FQGNSA. V shed 2 bases and J shed 2 bases, with 14 bases lying between them. The CDR3 totals 16 residues. Remarks on this clone: Antigen: not known.

This chain links TRBV7-2 with TRBJ2-3; D may correspond to TRBD1 or TRBD2 (5 bases each). Here the sequenced sample was PBMCs, taken after 24 months of ibrutinib treatment. This TCR was recovered from a human donor with chronic lymphocytic leukemia. The CDR3 protein is CASSLPSRGDTDTQYF. In nucleotides, the CDR3 is TGTGCCAGCAGCTTACCGAGCCGAGGGGACACAGATACGCAGTATTTT.